This entry describes one T cell receptor beta chain. This sample is part of a study of blood T cell repertoires in COVID-19. Study context: Samples of COVID-19 (acute and convalescent) were obtained from the United States, Italy and Spain. Sample material is recorded as cDNA or gDNA derived from T cells, B-cell-depleted T cells, or PBMCs.

The repertoire was sequenced with immunoSEQ multiplex PCR; TCRdb's copy has only in-frame clones and lacks some. The sample lists 80,000 to 95,000 clones; over 80% were seen once. The CDR3 loop spans 17 amino acids. Trimming stripped 2 bases from V and 4 bases from J, with 18 bases between. Germline assignment: CDR1 SGDLS and CDR2 YYNGEE. This chain uses TRBV9 with TRBJ2-2, with a tentative D call TRBD2 (6 bases). This clonotype was obtained from an elderly woman with active or convalescent COVID-19. Input material: peripheral blood. The CDR3 DNA follows: TGTGCCAGCAGCGTGCGCGCGGGGACCAGGAGCACCGGGGAGCTGTTTTTT. Amino acids: CASSVRAGTRSTGELFF. The variable domain in full, with the rest retrieved from reference TRBV9 and TRBJ2-2, is DSGVTQTPKHLITATGQRVTLRCSPRSGDLSVYWYQQSLDQGLQFLIQYYNGEERAKGNILERFSAQQFPDLHSELNLSSLELGDSALYFCASSVRAGTRSTGELFFGEGSRLTVL.